This TCR beta chain was sequenced during a study of response to subunit inactivated influenza vaccine. This clonotype was counted a few times. The antigen remains unidentified. TCRdb used MiXCR to reprocess the RT-PCR reads, holding one entry per CDR3 protein. The sample shows roughly 460,000 distinct CDR3 sequences, 9.5% to 13% of them seen only once. The CDR3 is 15 residues long. J lost 5 bases, V lost 6 bases, and 8 bases had no gene match. Looked up from germline, CDR1 is MDHEN and CDR2 is SYDVKM. Findings and limits, study-wide: Few additional T cells are recruited per seasonal influenza vaccination, authors suggested.

This TCR was sampled from a man between 45 and 60 years old who received an inactivated influenza vaccine. J is TRBJ2-4 and V is TRBV28; TRBD1 aligns across 9 bases. The sequencing used PBMCs from blood, collected about 6 weeks after vaccination. The CDR3 DNA reads TGTGCCAGCAGCCTTCGTCGGGACAGGGAAAACATTCAGTACTTC. This gives the protein CASSLRRDRENIQYF.